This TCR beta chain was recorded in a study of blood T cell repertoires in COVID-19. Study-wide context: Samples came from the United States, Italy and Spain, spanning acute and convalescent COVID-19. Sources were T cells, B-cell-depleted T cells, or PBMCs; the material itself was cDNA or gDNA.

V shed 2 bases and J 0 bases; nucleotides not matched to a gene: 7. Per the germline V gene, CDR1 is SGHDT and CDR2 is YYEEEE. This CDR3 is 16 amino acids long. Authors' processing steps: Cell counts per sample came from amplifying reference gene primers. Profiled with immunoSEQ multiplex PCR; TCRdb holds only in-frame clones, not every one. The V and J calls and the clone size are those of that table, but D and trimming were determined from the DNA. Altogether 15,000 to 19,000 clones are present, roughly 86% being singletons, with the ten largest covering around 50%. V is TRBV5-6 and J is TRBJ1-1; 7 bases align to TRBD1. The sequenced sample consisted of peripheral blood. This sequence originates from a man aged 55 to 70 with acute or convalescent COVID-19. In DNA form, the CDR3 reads TGTGCCAGCAGCTTTGGGGGCGGGACAGTGAACACTGAAGCTTTCTTT. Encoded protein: CASSFGGGTVNTEAFF.